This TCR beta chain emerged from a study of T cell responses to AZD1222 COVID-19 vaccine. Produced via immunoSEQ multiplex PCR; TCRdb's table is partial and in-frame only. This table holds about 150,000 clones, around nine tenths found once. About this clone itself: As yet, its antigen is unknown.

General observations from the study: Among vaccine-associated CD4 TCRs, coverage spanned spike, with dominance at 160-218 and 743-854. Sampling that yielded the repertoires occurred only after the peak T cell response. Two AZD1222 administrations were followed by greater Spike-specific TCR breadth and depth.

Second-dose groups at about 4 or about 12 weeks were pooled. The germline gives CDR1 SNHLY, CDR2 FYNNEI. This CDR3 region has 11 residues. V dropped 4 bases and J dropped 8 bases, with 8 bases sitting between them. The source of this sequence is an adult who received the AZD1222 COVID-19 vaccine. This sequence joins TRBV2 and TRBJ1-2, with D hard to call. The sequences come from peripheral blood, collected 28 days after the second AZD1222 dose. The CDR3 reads CASSGLRGYTF. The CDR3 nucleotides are TGTGCCAGCAGTGGCCTAAGAGGCTACACCTTC. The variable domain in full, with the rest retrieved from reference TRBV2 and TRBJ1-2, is EPEVTQTPSHQVTQMGQEVILRCVPISNHLYFYWYRQILGQKVEFLVSFYNNEISEKSEIFDDQFSVERPDGSNFTLKIRSTKLEDSAMYFCASSGLRGYTFGSGTRLTVV.